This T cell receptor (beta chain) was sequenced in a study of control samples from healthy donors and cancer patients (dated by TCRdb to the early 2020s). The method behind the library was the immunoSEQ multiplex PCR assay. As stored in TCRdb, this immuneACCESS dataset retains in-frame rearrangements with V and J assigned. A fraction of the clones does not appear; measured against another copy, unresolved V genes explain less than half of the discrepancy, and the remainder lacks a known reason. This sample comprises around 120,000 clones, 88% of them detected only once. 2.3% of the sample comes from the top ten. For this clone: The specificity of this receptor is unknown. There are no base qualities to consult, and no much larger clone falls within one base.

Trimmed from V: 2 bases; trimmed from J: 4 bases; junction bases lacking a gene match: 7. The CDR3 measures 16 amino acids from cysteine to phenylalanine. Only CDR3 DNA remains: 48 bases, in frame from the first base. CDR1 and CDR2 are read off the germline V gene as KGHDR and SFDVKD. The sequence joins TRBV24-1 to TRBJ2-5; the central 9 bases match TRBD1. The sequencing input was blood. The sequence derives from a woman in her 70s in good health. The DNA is TGTGCCACCAGTGATTCCGGGACAGGGTCAGTAGAGACCCAGTACTTC. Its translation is CATSDSGTGSVETQYF.